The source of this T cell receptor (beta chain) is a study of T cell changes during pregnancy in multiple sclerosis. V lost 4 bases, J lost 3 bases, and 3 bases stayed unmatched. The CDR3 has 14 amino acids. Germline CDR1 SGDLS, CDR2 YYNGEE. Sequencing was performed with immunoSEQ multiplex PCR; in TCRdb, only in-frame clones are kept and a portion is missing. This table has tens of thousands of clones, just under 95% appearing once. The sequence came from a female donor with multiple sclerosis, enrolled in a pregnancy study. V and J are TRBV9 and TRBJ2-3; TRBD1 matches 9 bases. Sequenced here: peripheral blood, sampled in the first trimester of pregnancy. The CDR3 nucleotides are TGTGCCAGCAGCCGGGACAGGGCTACAGATACGCAGTATTTT. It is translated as CASSRDRATDTQYF.